The sequence of this T cell receptor (beta chain) was determined in a study of blood T cell repertoires in COVID-19. How the authors handled the data: Reference gene primer amplification gave nucleated cell count estimates. The table came from immunoSEQ multiplex PCR; TCRdb's copy has only in-frame clones and leaves some out. V, J and clone size are those of that table, while D and trimming were read from the DNA. The data show about 160,000 clones, 92% seen once. CDR1 is SGHVS and CDR2 is FNYEAQ in the germline V gene. With 5 bases clipped from V and 5 bases from J, the junction kept 10 bases outside the gene matches. There are 15 residues in the CDR3.

The receptor's source is a man younger than 40 with COVID-19, enrolled during active disease. The sequenced sample consisted of peripheral blood. The rearrangement uses TRBV7-6 and TRBJ2-5; 8 bases agree with TRBD1. The CDR3 spells CASSKEPGGLETQYF. CDR3 bases: TGTGCCAGCAGCAAAGAACCAGGGGGCTTGGAGACCCAGTACTTC.